A selection of T cell receptor beta chains follows, all from one sample in a study of sequential checkpoint blockade in melanoma. Sequencing was performed with immunoSEQ multiplex PCR; in TCRdb, only in-frame clones are kept and a portion is missing. The repertoire holds more than 30,000 clones, with roughly 32% as singletons. The sample in question was tumor tissue (inferred from file names), obtained from a patient given nivolumab and ipilimumab in sequence. Receptors originate from a human donor with melanoma. Both conserved end residues are trimmed from each CDR3. The order of the fields is V gene, D gene, CDR3 protein. D genes are given only for firm matches.

v_gene: TRBV11-3
d_gene: -
CDR3aa: ASSRPSSTTDTQY

v_gene: TRBV11-3
d_gene: -
CDR3aa: ASSLVAATDTQY

v_gene: TRBV11-3
d_gene: -
CDR3aa: ASSLDRDPHQPQH

v_gene: TRBV19
d_gene: -
CDR3aa: ASSPAGTSEANEQF

v_gene: TRBV15
d_gene: -
CDR3aa: ATSRDSVLGRWSNQPQH

v_gene: TRBV9
d_gene: TRBD1
CDR3aa: ASSRDRTSTDTQY

v_gene: TRBV1
d_gene: -
CDR3aa: ASSQGQYGYT

v_gene: TRBV4-1
d_gene: -
CDR3aa: ASSRDDNQPQH

v_gene: TRBV19
d_gene: -
CDR3aa: ASSLQGLGYGYT

v_gene: TRBV9
d_gene: TRBD1
CDR3aa: ASSGGQGGYGYT

v_gene: TRBV6-8
d_gene: TRBD1
CDR3aa: ASKLRTGVQETQY

v_gene: TRBV6-8
d_gene: -
CDR3aa: ASSYTGTVQNYGYT

v_gene: TRBV30
d_gene: -
CDR3aa: AWSVVTSNYGYT

v_gene: TRBV9
d_gene: -
CDR3aa: ASSPRQGLQETQY

v_gene: TRBV7-6
d_gene: TRBD1
CDR3aa: ASSRGQGDYETQY

v_gene: TRBV9
d_gene: -
CDR3aa: ASSARTGNSGNTIY

v_gene: TRBV19
d_gene: -
CDR3aa: ASSILGLSNTGELF

v_gene: TRBV28
d_gene: TRBD1
CDR3aa: ASSLFSRTGANEQY

v_gene: TRBV18
d_gene: -
CDR3aa: ASSPEMIPYSDTQY

v_gene: TRBV14
d_gene: -
CDR3aa: ASSLGYTQY

v_gene: TRBV7-6
d_gene: TRBD2
CDR3aa: ASSLRASGTYNEQF

v_gene: TRBV11-3
d_gene: TRBD1
CDR3aa: ASSSRTDRLYNEQF

v_gene: TRBV28
d_gene: TRBD2
CDR3aa: ASSLYQGGGSSTDTQY

v_gene: TRBV11-3
d_gene: -
CDR3aa: ASSSTLGADTQY

v_gene: TRBV11-3
d_gene: -
CDR3aa: ASSLRGSGDEKLF

v_gene: TRBV23-1
d_gene: -
CDR3aa: ASSRSRSCFTYEQY

v_gene: TRBV12-5
d_gene: -
CDR3aa: ASAGNGNTIY

v_gene: TRBV6-8
d_gene: TRBD2
CDR3aa: ASSSQRGAYNEQF

v_gene: TRBV11-3
d_gene: TRBD1
CDR3aa: ASSDQGAGTGELF

v_gene: TRBV6-1
d_gene: -
CDR3aa: ASSEAGFGANVLT

v_gene: TRBV6-8
d_gene: -
CDR3aa: ASSPSLLPQEQF

v_gene: TRBV5-1
d_gene: -
CDR3aa: ASSLAGTQETQY

v_gene: TRBV11-3
d_gene: -
CDR3aa: ASSSPLTDSYEQY

v_gene: TRBV23-1
d_gene: TRBD1
CDR3aa: ASSQFLHRGKDNEQF

v_gene: TRBV9
d_gene: TRBD1
CDR3aa: ASSRMGQSNSPLH

v_gene: TRBV6-8
d_gene: -
CDR3aa: ASSYSQMNTEAF

v_gene: TRBV7-4
d_gene: -
CDR3aa: ASSFAQGYEQY

v_gene: TRBV29-1
d_gene: TRBD1
CDR3aa: SVMDRGRRNYGYT

v_gene: TRBV6-8
d_gene: TRBD1
CDR3aa: ASSRGQGERYEQY

v_gene: TRBV4-1
d_gene: TRBD1
CDR3aa: ASSQDSGTGYEQY

v_gene: TRBV19
d_gene: TRBD1
CDR3aa: ASSDRGHTEAF

v_gene: TRBV9
d_gene: -
CDR3aa: ASASSPGPQETQY

v_gene: TRBV5-1
d_gene: -
CDR3aa: ASSLGASGQSLTPLH

v_gene: TRBV4-1
d_gene: TRBD2
CDR3aa: ASSLSGSLYNEQF

v_gene: TRBV9
d_gene: -
CDR3aa: ASSVDMGGGTAEQY

v_gene: TRBV11-3
d_gene: -
CDR3aa: ASSLDGEGADTQY

v_gene: TRBV14
d_gene: -
CDR3aa: ASSQGVGLGGTEAF

v_gene: TRBV28
d_gene: -
CDR3aa: ASSRITFSRDIYGYT

v_gene: TRBV18
d_gene: -
CDR3aa: ASSPNGDGYT

v_gene: TRBV11-3
d_gene: TRBD2
CDR3aa: ASSLEAGGYNEQF

v_gene: TRBV11-3
d_gene: -
CDR3aa: ASSRGRGERDRGYT

v_gene: TRBV11-3
d_gene: -
CDR3aa: ASSSILDRLYTEAF

v_gene: TRBV11-3
d_gene: -
CDR3aa: ASSLSDRDTEAF

v_gene: TRBV29-1
d_gene: -
CDR3aa: SVLRTTGEKLF

v_gene: TRBV11-3
d_gene: -
CDR3aa: ASSLPGIRAYGYT

v_gene: TRBV28
d_gene: -
CDR3aa: ASSQRPGSHNSPLH

v_gene: TRBV18
d_gene: TRBD1
CDR3aa: ASSPQTGTNEKLF

v_gene: TRBV30
d_gene: -
CDR3aa: AWSWAGDRNTEAF

v_gene: TRBV29-1
d_gene: TRBD1
CDR3aa: SVERDRGLYGYT

v_gene: TRBV28
d_gene: -
CDR3aa: ASSFMRGETQY